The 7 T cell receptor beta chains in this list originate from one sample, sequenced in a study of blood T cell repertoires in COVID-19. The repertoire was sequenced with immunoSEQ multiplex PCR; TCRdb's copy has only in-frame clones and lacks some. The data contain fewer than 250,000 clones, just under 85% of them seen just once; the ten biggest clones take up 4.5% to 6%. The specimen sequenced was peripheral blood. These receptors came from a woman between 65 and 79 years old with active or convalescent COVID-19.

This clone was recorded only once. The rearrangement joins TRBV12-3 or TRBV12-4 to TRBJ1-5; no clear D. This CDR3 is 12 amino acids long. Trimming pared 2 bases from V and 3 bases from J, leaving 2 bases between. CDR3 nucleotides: TGTGCCAGCAGTTTACACAATCAGCCCCAGCATTTT. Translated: CASSLHNQPQHF.

The CDR3 DNA sequence: TGCGCCAGCAGCTTGGCGGTTTATAATGAGCAGTTCTTC. It encodes CASSLAVYNEQFF. The chain uses TRBV5-1 and TRBJ2-1; unclear D gene. Germline CDR1 is SGHRS and CDR2 is YFSETQ. The V end lost 0 bases, the J end lost 7 bases, and 8 bases lay between the germline ends. The CDR3 has 13 amino acids.

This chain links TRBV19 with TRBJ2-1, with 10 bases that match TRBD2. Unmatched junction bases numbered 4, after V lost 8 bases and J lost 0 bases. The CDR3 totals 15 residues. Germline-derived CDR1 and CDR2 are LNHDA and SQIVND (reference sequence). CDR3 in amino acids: CASDPSGSSYNEQFF. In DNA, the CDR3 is TGTGCCAGTGACCCTAGCGGGAGCTCCTACAATGAGCAGTTCTTC. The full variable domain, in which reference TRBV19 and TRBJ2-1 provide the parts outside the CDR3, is DGGITQSPKYLFRKEGQNVTLSCEQNLNHDAMYWYRQDPGQGLRLIYYSQIVNDFQKGDIAEGYSVSREKKESFPLTVTSAQKNPTAFYLCASDPSGSSYNEQFFGPGTRLTVL.

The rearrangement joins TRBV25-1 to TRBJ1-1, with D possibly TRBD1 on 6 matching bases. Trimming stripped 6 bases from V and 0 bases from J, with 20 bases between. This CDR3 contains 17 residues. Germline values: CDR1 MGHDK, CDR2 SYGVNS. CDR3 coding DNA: TGTGCCAGCAGGTGGTTAGGACAGACAAGTATGAACACTGAAGCTTTCTTT. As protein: CASRWLGQTSMNTEAFF.

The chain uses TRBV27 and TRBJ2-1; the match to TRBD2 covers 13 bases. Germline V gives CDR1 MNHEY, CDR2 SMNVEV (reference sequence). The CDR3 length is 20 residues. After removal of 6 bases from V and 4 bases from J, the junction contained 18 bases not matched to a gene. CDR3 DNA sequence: TGTGCCAGCAGCACAAATCGACTAGCGGGGGGAGGATGGGGATACAATGAGCAGTTCTTC. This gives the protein CASSTNRLAGGGWGYNEQFF.

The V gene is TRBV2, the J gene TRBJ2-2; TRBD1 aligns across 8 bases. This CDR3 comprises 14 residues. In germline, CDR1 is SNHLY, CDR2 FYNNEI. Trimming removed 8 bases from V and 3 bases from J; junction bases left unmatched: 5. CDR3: CASRPTGDTGELFF. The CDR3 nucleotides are TGTGCCAGCCGACCGACAGGGGACACCGGGGAGCTGTTTTTT.

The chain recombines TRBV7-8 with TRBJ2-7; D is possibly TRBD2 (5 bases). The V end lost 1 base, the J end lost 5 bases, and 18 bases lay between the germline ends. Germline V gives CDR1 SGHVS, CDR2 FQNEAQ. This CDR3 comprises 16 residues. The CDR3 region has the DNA TGTGCCAGCAGCTTAGGCGATAGCAGGACTTACCACGAGCAGTACTTC. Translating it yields CASSLGDSRTYHEQYF. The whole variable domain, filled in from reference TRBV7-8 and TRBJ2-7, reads GAGVSQSPRYKVAKRGQDVALRCDPISGHVSLFWYQQALGQGPEFLTYFQNEAQLDKSGLPSDRFFAERPEGSVSTLKIQRTQQEDSAVYLCASSLGDSRTYHEQYFGPGTRLTVT.